Detailed here is one T cell receptor beta chain. Its target is not known. The source of the sample is a study of T cells after yellow fever vaccination. Germline assignment: CDR1 DFQATT and CDR2 SNEGSKA (reference sequence). The CDR3 length is 14 residues. V shed 4 bases and J 0 bases; nucleotides not matched to a gene: 4. Study results and caveats: Abundant clonotypes (contaminants from the bulk population) could be present in FACS-sorted repertoires. Among all clonotypes, a small share was observed in both CD4 and CD8 compartments.

TCRdb re-called the 5' RACE reads through MiXCR, storing one row per CDR3 protein. This sample has some 250,000 distinct CDR3 sequences, with less than 9% found just once. This receptor was taken from a man aged 30 to 45 who received the YFV17D yellow fever vaccine. The V gene is TRBV20-1, the J gene TRBJ2-3; 7 nucleotides line up with TRBD2. The sample in question was CD4+ T cells sorted from PBMCs, obtained 15 days after the yellow fever booster vaccination. The CDR3 sequence: CSAKAGTSTDTQYF. CDR3 DNA: TGCAGTGCTAAAGCGGGAACGAGCACAGATACGCAGTATTTT.